This TCR beta chain came from a study of blood T cells in healthy people across ages. Whole-study findings and limits: The unsorted PBMCs prevented any conclusive comparison of naive versus antigen-experienced cells.

A second PCR of roughly 7 to 11 cycles used a sample-barcoded 5' primer and a J-beta primer mix. TCRdb ran MiXCR on the 5' RACE reads and lists one entry per CDR3 protein. Of some 1.4 million distinct CDR3 sequences in the sample, approximately 40% are singletons; the top ten hold around 8%. Isolated per sample were at least 7 million PBMCs. A note on this clonotype: Its target is unknown.

This receptor was identified in a woman aged 18 to 35 in good health. Input material: blood.

CDR3 residues: CSARDRRGPGNNEQFF. The CDR3 DNA follows: TGCAGTGCTAGAGATCGAAGGGGGCCAGGGAACAATGAGCAGTTCTTC. V usage is TRBV20-1 and J usage is TRBJ2-1; TRBD1 matches 7 bases. V was pared by 0 bases and J by 5 bases, with 10 bases of the junction left unmatched. This CDR3 is 16 amino acids long. Germline loops: CDR1 DFQATT, CDR2 SNEGSKA (reference sequence).